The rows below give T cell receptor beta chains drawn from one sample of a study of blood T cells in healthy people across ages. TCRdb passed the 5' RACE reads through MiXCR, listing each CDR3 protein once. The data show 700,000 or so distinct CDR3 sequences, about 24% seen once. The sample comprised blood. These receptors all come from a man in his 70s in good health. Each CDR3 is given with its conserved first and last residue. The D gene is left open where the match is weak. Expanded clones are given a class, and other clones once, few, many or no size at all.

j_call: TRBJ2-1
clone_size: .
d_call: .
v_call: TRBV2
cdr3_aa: CASSVRLESYNEQFF
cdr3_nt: TGTGCCAGCAGTGTTCGGTTAGAGTCCTACAATGAGCAGTTCTTC

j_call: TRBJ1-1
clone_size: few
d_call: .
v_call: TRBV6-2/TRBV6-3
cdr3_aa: CASSPGAANTEAFF
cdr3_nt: TGTGCCAGCAGTCCTGGGGCAGCGAACACTGAAGCTTTCTTT

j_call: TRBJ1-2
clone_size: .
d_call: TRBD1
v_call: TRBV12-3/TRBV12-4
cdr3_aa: CASSLGRGRGYGYTF
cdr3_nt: TGTGCCAGCAGTTTAGGCAGGGGGCGCGGCTATGGCTACACCTTC

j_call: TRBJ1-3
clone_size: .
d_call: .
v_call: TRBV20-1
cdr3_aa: CSARDIADSGNTIYF
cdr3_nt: TGCAGTGCTAGAGATATTGCAGACTCTGGAAACACCATATATTTT

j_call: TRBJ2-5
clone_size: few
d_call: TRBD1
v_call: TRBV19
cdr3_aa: CASSRGTVKEETQYF
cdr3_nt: TGTGCCAGTAGTAGAGGGACAGTGAAGGAAGAGACCCAGTACTTC

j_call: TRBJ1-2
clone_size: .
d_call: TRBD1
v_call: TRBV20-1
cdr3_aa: CSALHRGQVGYTF
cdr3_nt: TGCAGTGCTTTGCACAGGGGGCAGGTTGGCTACACCTTC

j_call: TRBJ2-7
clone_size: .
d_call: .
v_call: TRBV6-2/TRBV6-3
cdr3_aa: CASSYPLVTYEQYF
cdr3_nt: TGTGCCAGCAGTTACCCCCTCGTAACGTACGAGCAGTACTTC

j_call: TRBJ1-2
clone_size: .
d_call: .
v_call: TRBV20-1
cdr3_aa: CSASPQYRVYGYTF
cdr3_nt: TGCAGTGCTAGCCCCCAATACAGGGTATATGGCTACACCTTC

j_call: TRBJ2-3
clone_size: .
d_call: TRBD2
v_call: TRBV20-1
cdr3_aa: CSARNLAALTDTQYF
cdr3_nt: TGCAGTGCTAGAAACCTAGCGGCCCTCACAGATACGCAGTATTTT

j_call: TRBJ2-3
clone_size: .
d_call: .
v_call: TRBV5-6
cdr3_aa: CACSFGLAPEDTQYF
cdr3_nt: TGTGCCTGCAGCTTCGGCCTGGCACCCGAAGATACGCAGTATTTT

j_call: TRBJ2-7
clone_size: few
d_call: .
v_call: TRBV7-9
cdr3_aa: CASSFYGTHYEQYF
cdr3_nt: TGTGCCAGCAGCTTCTACGGGACACACTACGAGCAGTACTTC

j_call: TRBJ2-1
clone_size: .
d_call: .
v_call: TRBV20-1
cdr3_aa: CRGTAQDEQFF
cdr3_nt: TGCAGGGGGACGGCGCAGGATGAGCAGTTCTTC

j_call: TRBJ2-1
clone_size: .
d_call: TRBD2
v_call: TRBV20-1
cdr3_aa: CSARISVLAGGAYNEQFF
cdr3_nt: TGCAGTGCTAGAATCAGTGTACTAGCGGGAGGGGCCTACAATGAGCAGTTCTTC

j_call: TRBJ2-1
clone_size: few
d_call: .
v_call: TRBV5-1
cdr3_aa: CASSLALATQRNEQFF
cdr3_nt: TGCGCCAGCAGCTTGGCCCTAGCCACCCAGAGAAATGAGCAGTTCTTC

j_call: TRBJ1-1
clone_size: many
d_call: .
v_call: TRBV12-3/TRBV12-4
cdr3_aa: CASSPGTVTEAFF
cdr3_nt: TGTGCCAGCAGTCCCGGGACGGTCACTGAAGCTTTCTTT

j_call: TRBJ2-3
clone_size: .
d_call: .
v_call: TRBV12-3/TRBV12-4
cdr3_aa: CASGTVSTDTQYF
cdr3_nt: TGTGCCAGCGGCACAGTGAGCACAGATACGCAGTATTTT

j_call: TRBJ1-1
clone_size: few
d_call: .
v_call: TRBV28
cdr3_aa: CASSFGSDTEAFF
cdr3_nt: TGTGCCAGCAGTTTTGGTTCGGACACTGAAGCTTTCTTT